This is a list of T cell receptor beta chains from one sample in a study of shared clonotypes between healthy human individuals. TCRdb's copy holds only in-frame clones and misses some; the assay was immunoSEQ multiplex PCR. The table records hundreds of thousands of clones, approximately 96% of them present only once. The sample taken for sequencing was naive CD8+ T cells sorted from blood. These receptors were taken from a woman aged 25-40 years in good health. The CDR3 runs from the conserved cysteine through the conserved F or W. The order of the fields is J gene, V gene, CDR3 protein.

>TRBJ2-7|TRBV27
CASSLGGHHEQYF
>TRBJ1-5|TRBV23-1
CASSQPLRGAHQPQHF
>TRBJ1-2|TRBV30
CAWSPSGLYGYTF
>TRBJ2-7|TRBV10-1
CASSDGDEQYF
>TRBJ1-1|TRBV5-6
CASRFRGQGTEAFF
>TRBJ2-7|TRBV5-1
CATRSISSYEQYF
>TRBJ2-7|TRBV6-1
CASSPSGSSYEQYF
>TRBJ2-2|TRBV6-6
CASSIGVIYSGELFF
>TRBJ2-1|TRBV7-3
CASSLKPLSSYNEQFF
>TRBJ2-7|TRBV28
CASSLWGHEQYF
>TRBJ2-3|TRBV29-1
CSVEVPVSTDTQYF
>TRBJ2-7|TRBV6-5
CASSESGGDEQYF
>TRBJ2-3|TRBV13
CASSAPRWGRGTDTQYF
>TRBJ2-7|TRBV28
CASSEPTEQPTYEQYF
>TRBJ2-1|TRBV7-9
CASSLHERHNEQFF
>TRBJ2-2|TRBV14
CASSLGLVDTGELFF
>TRBJ2-1|TRBV28
CASSTGLAAHEQFF